The present entry profiles one T cell receptor beta chain with its context. These data come from a study of blood T cell repertoires in COVID-19. V shed 4 bases and J shed 1 base, with 4 bases lying between them. The CDR3 totals 12 residues. The V gene's germline CDR1 is MDHEN and CDR2 SYDVKM. Measured with immunoSEQ multiplex PCR; TCRdb has only the in-frame clones, and not every one. The repertoire consists of roughly 150,000 clones, with approximately 84% occurring once and the leading ten covering about a tenth. The gene calls are TRBV28 and TRBJ1-1, with D unresolved. The clonotype originates from a man between 70 and 80 years old with active or convalescent COVID-19. The source material was peripheral blood. The CDR3 protein is CASSSRNTEAFF. The CDR3 nucleotides read TGTGCCAGCAGTTCCCGGAACACTGAAGCTTTCTTT.